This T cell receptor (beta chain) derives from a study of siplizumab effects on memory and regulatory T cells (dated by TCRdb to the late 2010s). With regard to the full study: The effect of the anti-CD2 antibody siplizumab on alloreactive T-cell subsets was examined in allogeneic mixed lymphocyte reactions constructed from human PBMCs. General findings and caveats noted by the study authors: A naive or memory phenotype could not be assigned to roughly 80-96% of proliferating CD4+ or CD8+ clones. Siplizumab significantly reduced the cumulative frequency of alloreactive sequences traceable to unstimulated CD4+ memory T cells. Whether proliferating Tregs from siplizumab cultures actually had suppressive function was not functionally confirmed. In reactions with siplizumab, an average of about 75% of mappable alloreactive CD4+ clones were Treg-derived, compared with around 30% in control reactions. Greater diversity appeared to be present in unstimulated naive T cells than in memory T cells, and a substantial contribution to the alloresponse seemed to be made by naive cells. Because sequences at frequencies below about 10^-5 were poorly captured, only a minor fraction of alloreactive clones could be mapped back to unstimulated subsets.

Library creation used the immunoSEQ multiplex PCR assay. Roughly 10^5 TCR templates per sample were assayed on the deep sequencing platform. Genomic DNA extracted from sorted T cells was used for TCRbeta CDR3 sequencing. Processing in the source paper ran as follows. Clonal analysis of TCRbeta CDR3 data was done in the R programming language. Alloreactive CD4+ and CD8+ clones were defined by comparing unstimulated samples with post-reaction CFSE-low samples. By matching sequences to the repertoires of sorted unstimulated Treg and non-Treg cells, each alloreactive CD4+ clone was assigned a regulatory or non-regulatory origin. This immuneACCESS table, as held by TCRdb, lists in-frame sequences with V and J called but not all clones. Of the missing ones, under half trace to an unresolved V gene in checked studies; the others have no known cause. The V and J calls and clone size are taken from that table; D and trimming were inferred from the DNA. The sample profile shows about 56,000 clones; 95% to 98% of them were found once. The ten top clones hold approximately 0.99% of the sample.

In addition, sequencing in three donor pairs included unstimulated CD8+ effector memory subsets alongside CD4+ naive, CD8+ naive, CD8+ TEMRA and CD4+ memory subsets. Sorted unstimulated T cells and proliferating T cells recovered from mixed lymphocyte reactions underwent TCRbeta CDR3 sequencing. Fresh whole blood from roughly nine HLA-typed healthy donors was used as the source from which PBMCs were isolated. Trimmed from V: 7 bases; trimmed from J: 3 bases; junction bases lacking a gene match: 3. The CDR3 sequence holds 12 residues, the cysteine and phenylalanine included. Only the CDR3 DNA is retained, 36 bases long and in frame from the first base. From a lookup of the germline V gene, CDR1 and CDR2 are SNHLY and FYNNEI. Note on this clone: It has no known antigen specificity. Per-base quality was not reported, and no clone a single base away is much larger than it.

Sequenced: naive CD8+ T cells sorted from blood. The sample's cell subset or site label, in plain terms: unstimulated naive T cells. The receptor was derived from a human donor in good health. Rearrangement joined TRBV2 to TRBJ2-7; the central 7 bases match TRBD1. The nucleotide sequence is TGTGCCAGCACGGACAGGATCTACGAGCAGTACTTC. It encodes CASTDRIYEQYF.